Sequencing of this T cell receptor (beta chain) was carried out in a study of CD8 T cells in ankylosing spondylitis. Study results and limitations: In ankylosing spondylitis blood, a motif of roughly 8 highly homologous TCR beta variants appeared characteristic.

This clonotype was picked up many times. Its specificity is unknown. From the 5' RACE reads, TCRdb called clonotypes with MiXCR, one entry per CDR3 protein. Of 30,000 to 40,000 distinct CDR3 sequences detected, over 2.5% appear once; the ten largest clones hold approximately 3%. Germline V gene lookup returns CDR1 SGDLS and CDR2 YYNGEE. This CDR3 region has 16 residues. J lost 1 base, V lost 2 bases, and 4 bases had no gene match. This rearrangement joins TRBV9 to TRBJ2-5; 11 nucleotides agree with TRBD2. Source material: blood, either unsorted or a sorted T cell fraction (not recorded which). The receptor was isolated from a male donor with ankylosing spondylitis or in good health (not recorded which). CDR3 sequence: CASSVGLAVLQETQYF. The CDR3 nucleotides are TGTGCCAGCAGCGTGGGACTAGCGGTCCTCCAAGAGACCCAGTACTTC.